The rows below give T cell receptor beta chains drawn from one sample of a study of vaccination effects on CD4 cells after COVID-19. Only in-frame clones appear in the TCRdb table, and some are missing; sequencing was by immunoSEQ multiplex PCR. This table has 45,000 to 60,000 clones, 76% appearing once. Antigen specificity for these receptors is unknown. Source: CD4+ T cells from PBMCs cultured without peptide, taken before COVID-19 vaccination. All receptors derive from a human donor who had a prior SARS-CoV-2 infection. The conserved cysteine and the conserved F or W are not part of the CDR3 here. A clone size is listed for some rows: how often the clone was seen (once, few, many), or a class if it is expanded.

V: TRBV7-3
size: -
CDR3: ASSPGRYQETQY

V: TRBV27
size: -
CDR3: ASSWTVITGELF

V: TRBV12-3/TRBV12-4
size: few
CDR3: ASRGLGRYEQF

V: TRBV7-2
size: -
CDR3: ASSLYTSGTPLH

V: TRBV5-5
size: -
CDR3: ASSFDVAWVEQF

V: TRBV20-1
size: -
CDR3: KAGAYNEQF

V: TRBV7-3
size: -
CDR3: ASSPTLGGADTGELF

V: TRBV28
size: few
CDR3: ASSQTGYGYT

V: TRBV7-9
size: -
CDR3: ASSREVLANVLT

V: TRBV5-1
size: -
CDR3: ASSLFLSGFTAYEQY

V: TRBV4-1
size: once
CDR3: ASSQDPSGLRDEQF

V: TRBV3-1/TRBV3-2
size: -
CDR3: ASSQGTGGYYGYT

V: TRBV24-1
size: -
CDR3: ATSDINPGQGALPQH

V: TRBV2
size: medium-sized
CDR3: ASSTGDIYGYT

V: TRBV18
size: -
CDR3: ASSHGGTANTEAF

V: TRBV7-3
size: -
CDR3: ASSLRGGTSRNNEQF

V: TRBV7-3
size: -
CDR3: ASSSGLNTGELF

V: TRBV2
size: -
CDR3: ASSEAGQAGKAF

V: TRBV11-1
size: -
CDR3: ASSIDRVWSTEAF

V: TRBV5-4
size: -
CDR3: ASSLGDTDTGELF

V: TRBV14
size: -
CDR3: ASSQLGRESTDTQY

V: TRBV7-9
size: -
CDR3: ASSLYGPQETQY

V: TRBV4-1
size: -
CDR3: ASSLTRTQDTQY

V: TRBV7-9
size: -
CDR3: ASSYKQGTRGYT

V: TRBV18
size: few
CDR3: ASSPSSDEQF

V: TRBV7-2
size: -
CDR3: ASSRDRGRDTQY

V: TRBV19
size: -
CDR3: ASSIGLAGSTDTQY

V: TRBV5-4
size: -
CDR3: ASSLGLNGRSDTQY

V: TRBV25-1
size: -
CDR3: ASSGWDAGDEKLF

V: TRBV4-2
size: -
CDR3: ASSQVGARGYT

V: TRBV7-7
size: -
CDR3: ASQREWLTGELF

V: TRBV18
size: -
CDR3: ASSGLGLSGNTIY

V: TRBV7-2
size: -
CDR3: ASSLARINEQF

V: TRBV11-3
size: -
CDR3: ASSLTRETTQY